The next 28 T cell receptor beta chains were all read from a single sample in a study of cytomegalovirus exposure and HLA in healthy donors. A multiplex PCR was run with 60 Vbeta primers and 13 Jbeta primers. Sequencing used immunoSEQ multiplex PCR; TCRdb keeps in-frame clones, though not all of them. Of about 160,000 clones listed, roughly 75% were seen once; the top ten hold just under 5%. Sequencing was performed on PBMCs. The receptor set was obtained from a male donor in good health and CMV-seronegative.

The J gene is TRBJ2-7, the V gene TRBV6-1; TRBD1 matches 10 bases. Trimming cost V 2 bases and J 4 bases; bases outside gene matches: 5. Per the germline V gene, CDR1 is MNHNS and CDR2 is SASEGT. CDR3 length equals 15 residues. For the CDR3, the DNA is TGTGCCAGCAGTGAACGGACAGGGGGAAGGTACGAGCAGTACTTC. This codes for CASSERTGGRYEQYF.

The chain employs TRBV6-5 and TRBJ1-5; TRBD1 might be the D (5 bases). There are 15 residues in the CDR3. Looked up from germline, CDR1 is MNHEY and CDR2 is SVGAGI. Trimming took 6 bases from V and 1 from J, leaving 13 bases between them. In nucleotides, the CDR3 is TGTGCCAGCAGCCAGGCGGGGCAGAGCAATCAGCCCCAGCATTTT. Its protein product is CASSQAGQSNQPQHF.

The J gene is TRBJ1-2, the V gene TRBV11-2; tentative D call: TRBD1 (5 bases). This CDR3 spans 15 amino acids. V was shortened by 6 bases and J by 6 bases, with 20 bases between the two germline ends. The V gene's germline CDR1 is SGHAT and CDR2 FQNNGV. Written as DNA, the CDR3 is TGTGCCAGCAGTCCCGAGGTCGGCAGGGCACATGGCTACACCTTC. Translated, it gives CASSPEVGRAHGYTF.

This clone has only a few counts. The chain combines TRBV30 with TRBJ2-3, with D maybe TRBD2 (6 bases). Between the trimmed V and J ends, which lost 0 bases and 3 bases, there was a span of 16 bases. In germline, CDR1 is GTSNPN, CDR2 SVGIG (reference sequence). The CDR3 is 16 residues long. This CDR3 is CAWSVRGTPRTDTQYF. CDR3 nucleotide sequence: TGTGCCTGGAGTGTACGAGGGACTCCCCGAACAGATACGCAGTATTTT.

The chain joins TRBV19 to TRBJ2-7; 12 bases agree with TRBD2. Germline loops: CDR1 LNHDA, CDR2 SQIVND (reference sequence). After removal of 4 bases from V and 3 bases from J, the junction contained 1 base not matched to a gene. The CDR3 totals 14 residues. The CDR3: CASSRTSGDYEQYF. DNA of the CDR3: TGTGCCAGTAGTAGGACTAGCGGGGACTACGAGCAGTACTTC. Variable domain in full (rest from reference TRBV19 and TRBJ2-7): DGGITQSPKYLFRKEGQNVTLSCEQNLNHDAMYWYRQDPGQGLRLIYYSQIVNDFQKGDIAEGYSVSREKKESFPLTVTSAQKNPTAFYLCASSRTSGDYEQYFGPGTRLTVT.

This rearrangement joins TRBV7-9 to TRBJ2-7; the match to TRBD1 covers 7 bases. Germline CDR1 SEHNR, CDR2 FQNEAQ (reference sequence). The CDR3 is 15 amino acids. The V and J ends lost 4 bases and 2 bases, in that order; junction bases with no gene match: 8. The CDR3 DNA reads as TGTGCCAGCAGCTCTAACAGGGGAAGCACCTACGAGCAGTACTTC. This gives the protein CASSSNRGSTYEQYF.

The chain combines TRBV27 with TRBJ2-7, with a weak D call TRBD2 (6 bases). Trimming removed 8 bases from V and 0 bases from J, with 11 bases in between. The CDR3 is made up of 13 amino acids. Germline V gene data show CDR1 as MNHEY and CDR2 as SMNVEV (reference sequence). The CDR3 is CASRDWSSYEQYF. The CDR3 DNA sequence: TGTGCCAGCCGGGACTGGAGCTCCTACGAGCAGTACTTC.

The V and J genes are TRBV13 and TRBJ1-3; D is uncertain. V lost 5 bases to trimming and J lost 1 base, with 18 bases between them. There are 17 residues in the CDR3. Germline CDR1 and CDR2: PRHDT and FYEKMQ (reference sequence). This CDR3 reads CASSRLSPLGSGNTIYF. In DNA form, the CDR3 reads TGTGCCAGCAGCCGATTGTCCCCCCTCGGTTCTGGAAACACCATATATTTT. Supplemented by reference TRBV13 and TRBJ1-3, the full variable domain reads AAGVIQSPRHLIKEKRETATLKCYPIPRHDTVYWYQQGPGQDPQFLISFYEKMQSDKGSIPDRFSAQQFSDYHSELNMSSLELGDSALYFCASSRLSPLGSGNTIYFGEGSWLTVV.

This clone was seen once. The chain is built from TRBV5-4 and TRBJ2-4; 9 positions match TRBD1. Germline CDR1 and CDR2: SGHNT and YYREEE (reference sequence). V gave up 0 bases and J gave up 1 base; unmatched junction bases: 2. The CDR3 contains 16 residues. The CDR3 region has the DNA TGTGCCAGCAGCTTGGGGGGACAGGGTGCCAAAAACATTCAGTACTTC. It is translated as CASSLGGQGAKNIQYF. The entire variable domain, with the rest obtained from reference TRBV5-4 and TRBJ2-4, is as follows: ETGVTQSPTHLIKTRGQQVTLRCSSQSGHNTVSWYQQALGQGPQFIFQYYREEENGRGNFPPRFSGLQFPNYSSELNVNALELDDSALYLCASSLGGQGAKNIQYFGAGTRLSVL.

The table lists this clone with a few counts. V gene TRBV4-3 combines with J gene TRBJ2-7, with D possibly matching TRBD1 (5 bases). This CDR3 contains 15 residues. In germline, CDR1 is LGHNA, CDR2 YSLEER. V lost 0 bases and J lost 5, with 14 bases in between. The CDR3 coding sequence is TGCGCCAGCAGCCAAGAGCCTAGGGGCTACCACGAGCAGTACTTC. Its protein product is CASSQEPRGYHEQYF.

CDR3 region: CASSSSRNYEQYF. CDR3 DNA sequence: TGTGCCAGCAGCTCCTCTAGGAACTACGAGCAGTACTTC. This chain connects TRBV7-6 to TRBJ2-7; D unclear. The length of the CDR3 is 13 residues. CDR1 and CDR2 (germline): SGHVS, FNYEAQ. The V and J ends lost 4 bases and 3 bases respectively, with 10 bases between them.

In DNA, the CDR3 is TGTGCCAGCAGCCCTATAGACAGGGGTTATTCACCCCTCCACTTT. This encodes CASSPIDRGYSPLHF. J is TRBJ1-6 and V is TRBV14, with 8 bases lining up with TRBD1. Germline values: CDR1 SGHDN, CDR2 FVKESK. There are 15 residues in the CDR3. The V and J ends lost 4 bases and 8 bases, in that order; junction bases with no gene match: 7. Based on the CDR3 plus reference TRBV14 and TRBJ1-6, the full variable domain is EAGVTQFPSHSVIEKGQTVTLRCDPISGHDNLYWYRRVMGKEIKFLLHFVKESKQDESGMPNNRFLAERTGGTYSTLKVQPAELEDSGVYFCASSPIDRGYSPLHFGNGTRLTVT.

This chain connects TRBV7-2 to TRBJ2-7, with D maybe TRBD1 (5 bases). V shed 4 bases and J shed 4 bases, with 8 bases lying between them. From germline, CDR1 is SGHTA and CDR2 FQGNSA. The CDR3 runs 12 residues. CDR3 sequence: CASSSPGYEQYF. The CDR3 region has the DNA TGTGCCAGCAGCTCCCCAGGGTACGAGCAGTACTTC.

This sequence joins TRBV6-6 and TRBJ1-3, with a tentative D call TRBD1 (5 bases). The CDR3 has 14 amino acids. Trimming removed 2 bases from V and 6 bases from J, with 11 bases in between. Germline CDR1 MNHNY, CDR2 SVGAGI (reference sequence). CDR3 residues: CASSYQGEANTIYF. DNA of the CDR3: TGTGCCAGCAGTTACCAGGGCGAAGCAAACACCATATATTTT.

This clone was counted once. The chain links TRBV7-9 to TRBJ1-2, with D unresolved. The CDR3 length is 14 residues. In germline, CDR1 is SEHNR, CDR2 FQNEAQ (reference sequence). V was pared by 5 bases and J by 4 bases, with 14 bases between. The CDR3 is CASSPRGVGYGYTF. CDR3 DNA: TGTGCCAGCAGCCCCCGCGGTGTAGGCTATGGCTACACCTTC.

This clone appeared a few times. The chain links TRBV6-5 to TRBJ1-2; the D gene is possibly TRBD1 (5 bases). The length of the CDR3 is 14 residues. V was clipped by 5 bases and J by 3 bases, with 13 bases between them. Germline values: CDR1 MNHEY, CDR2 SVGAGI. In DNA form, the CDR3 reads TGTGCCAGCAGTCTCCGGGGAGGGGACTATGGCTACACCTTC. This gives the protein CASSLRGGDYGYTF.

This chain connects TRBV7-9 to TRBJ1-1; D gene ambiguous. The CDR3 is 13 residues long. Germline assignment: CDR1 SEHNR and CDR2 FQNEAQ (reference sequence). Trimming stripped 2 bases from V and 0 bases from J, with 4 bases between. The DNA for the CDR3 is TGTGCCAGCAGCTTAACAGTGAACACTGAAGCTTTCTTT. Protein: CASSLTVNTEAFF.

Notes on this clone: Other DNA sequences in this specimen translate into the identical CDR3. J is TRBJ1-6 and V is TRBV7-9; D is uncertain. This CDR3 has 15 residues. Trimming shortened V by 3 bases and J by 0 bases, and 6 bases separated the two germline ends. Germline V lookup: CDR1 SEHNR, CDR2 FQNEAQ (reference sequence). DNA for the CDR3: TGTGCCAGCAGCTTCTCCTACTCCTATAATTCACCCCTCCACTTT. Protein: CASSFSYSYNSPLHF.

The rearrangement uses TRBV9 and TRBJ2-5; 10 bases are a match to TRBD1. The J call may be mistaken, given a closer DNA end match to TRBJ2-7. Germline-derived CDR1 and CDR2 are SGDLS and YYNGEE. CDR3 length equals 15 residues. The CDR3 spells CASSVVGTGDYEQYF. The CDR3 DNA reads as TGTGCCAGCAGCGTAGTAGGGACAGGGGACTACGAGCAGTACTTC.

The genes are TRBV19 and TRBJ1-2; D unclear. Germline values: CDR1 LNHDA, CDR2 SQIVND (reference sequence). Trimming pared 3 bases from V and 1 base from J, leaving 6 bases between. CDR3 size: 13 residues. The CDR3 protein is CASSIQVNYGYTF. For the CDR3, the DNA is TGTGCCAGTAGTATCCAGGTTAACTATGGCTACACCTTC.

There are a few counts of this clone. The V and J genes are TRBV6-4 and TRBJ1-1, with 8 positions matching TRBD1. V was clipped by 0 bases and J by 0 bases; unmatched bases: 6. The CDR3 is 17 residues long. In germline, CDR1 is MRHNA, CDR2 SNTAGT. CDR3 loop: CASSDSETGALNTEAFF. The CDR3 bases are TGTGCCAGCAGTGACTCCGAGACAGGGGCCTTGAACACTGAAGCTTTCTTT.

This clone was recorded a few times. Other DNA sequences in the same sample also yield this CDR3. The chain uses TRBV7-3 and TRBJ1-1; D not resolved. CDR1 SGHTA and CDR2 FQGTGA come from the germline V gene. Trimming removed 2 bases from V and 2 bases from J, with 9 bases in between. The length of the CDR3 is 14 residues. CDR3 in DNA: TGTGCCAGCAGCTTATCCGCGGGAAACACTGAAGCTTTCTTT. Protein product: CASSLSAGNTEAFF.

The chain uses TRBV4-3 and TRBJ1-5, with 7 bases matching TRBD1. The CDR3 runs to 16 residues. The V segment lost 4 bases and the J segment 0 bases; nucleotides outside the gene matches: 6. CDR1 LGHNA and CDR2 YSLEER come from the germline V gene. The CDR3 nucleotides are TGCGCCAGCAGCCCCTCGACAGGGAATAGCAATCAGCCCCAGCATTTT. Protein: CASSPSTGNSNQPQHF.

This chain connects TRBV6-5 to TRBJ2-7; D is uncertain. CDR3 length equals 15 residues. Germline V gene lookup returns CDR1 MNHEY and CDR2 SVGAGI. V lost 0 bases and J lost 4, with 13 bases in between. CDR3 sequence (DNA): TGTGCCAGCAGTTACTCTCTGGGCTCCGAGTACGAGCAGTACTTC. This gives the protein CASSYSLGSEYEQYF.

V usage is TRBV23-1 and J usage is TRBJ1-1; TRBD1 matches 9 bases. TRBV23-1 is assigned to the ORF class and has an uncertain function. CDR3 length: 21 residues. V dropped 0 bases and J dropped 0; count of bases not matched to a gene: 17. CDR3 residues: CASSQSGTGSGLGDMNTEAFF. DNA of the CDR3: TGCGCCAGCAGTCAATCCGGGACAGGGTCTGGGTTAGGCGATATGAACACTGAAGCTTTCTTT.

A single count supports this clone. The J gene is TRBJ2-1, the V gene TRBV5-1, with 11 bases that match TRBD1. The CDR3 covers 15 residues. The V segment lost 0 bases and the J segment 7 bases; nucleotides outside the gene matches: 3. CDR1 is SGHRS, CDR2 YFSETQ, per germline. Here the CDR3 DNA reads TGCGCCAGCAGCTTGGGTGGGACAGGGGGGAATGAGCAGTTCTTC. Its translation is CASSLGGTGGNEQFF.

The chain joins TRBV9 to TRBJ2-5, with 7 bases aligning to TRBD2. Germline V gene lookup returns CDR1 SGDLS and CDR2 YYNGEE. V dropped 0 bases and J dropped 4; count of bases not matched to a gene: 6. The CDR3 has 15 amino acids. CDR3 coding DNA: TGTGCCAGCAGCGTAGCCGGGGGGATGCGAGAGACCCAGTACTTC. As protein: CASSVAGGMRETQYF. Full variable domain (missing parts from reference TRBV9 and TRBJ2-5): DSGVTQTPKHLITATGQRVTLRCSPRSGDLSVYWYQQSLDQGLQFLIQYYNGEERAKGNILERFSAQQFPDLHSELNLSSLELGDSALYFCASSVAGGMRETQYFGPGTRLLVL.

This clone was seen a handful of times. The J gene is TRBJ2-5, the V gene TRBV4-1; 8 bases fit TRBD1. CDR3 size: 14 residues. Germline loops: CDR1 MGHRA, CDR2 YSYEKL. After removal of 5 bases from V and 5 bases from J, the junction contained 7 bases not matched to a gene. As DNA, the CDR3 is TGCGCCAGCAGCTTCCGGACAGGGTGGGAGACCCAGTACTTC. Its protein product is CASSFRTGWETQYF.